This is a list of T cell receptor beta chains from one sample in a study of control samples from healthy donors and cancer patients. The method was immunoSEQ multiplex PCR; TCRdb's version includes in-frame clones alone and lacks a portion of them. This sample has 30,000 to 40,000 clones, with 85% to 95% found just once. The sequenced sample was PBMCs. The receptors were sampled from a man between 35 and 55 years old with colorectal cancer. Both conserved end residues are part of each CDR3. D genes are given only for firm matches. Not all rows give a size; the values are once, few, many and, for expanded clones, a class.

size: NA; J: TRBJ1-2; D: NA; V: TRBV3-1/TRBV3-2; CDR3: CASSQVAGKNYGYTF; DNA: TGTGCCAGCAGCCAAGTTGCGGGAAAGAACTATGGCTACACCTTC
size: NA; J: TRBJ1-1; D: NA; V: TRBV7-9; CDR3: CASSLVLGQYSEAFF; DNA: TGTGCCAGCAGCTTAGTCCTCGGACAGTATTCTGAAGCTTTCTTT
size: NA; J: TRBJ1-1; D: NA; V: TRBV7-9; CDR3: CASRPTPRGSKAFF; DNA: TGTGCCAGCAGGCCCACTCCGAGAGGGTCGAAAGCTTTCTTT
size: NA; J: TRBJ2-7; D: NA; V: TRBV23-1; CDR3: CASSQGLTWVVFGEQYF; DNA: TGCGCCAGCAGTCAAGGACTTACGTGGGTTGTCTTCGGCGAGCAGTACTTC
size: NA; J: TRBJ1-2; D: NA; V: TRBV7-9; CDR3: CASSGTGQRNYGYTF; DNA: TGTGCCAGCAGCGGCACCGGACAGAGGAACTATGGCTACACCTTC
size: NA; J: TRBJ1-3; D: NA; V: TRBV11-2; CDR3: CASSLGGGSGNTIYF; DNA: TGTGCCAGCAGCTTAGGCGGGGGCTCTGGAAACACCATATATTTT
size: NA; J: TRBJ2-5; D: TRBD2; V: TRBV19; CDR3: CASRSSGQETQYF; DNA: TGTGCCAGTAGATCTAGCGGTCAAGAGACCCAGTACTTC
size: NA; J: TRBJ1-4; D: NA; V: TRBV18; CDR3: CASSPRPGDEKLFF; DNA: TGTGCCAGCTCACCACGGCCAGGCGATGAAAAACTGTTTTTT
size: once; J: TRBJ1-5; D: TRBD1; V: TRBV5-4; CDR3: CASSYGTGGSNQPQHF; DNA: TGTGCCAGCAGCTATGGGACAGGTGGGAGCAATCAGCCCCAGCATTTT
size: NA; J: TRBJ2-1; D: TRBD2; V: TRBV9; CDR3: CASSRSSGGALGYNEQFF; DNA: TGTGCCAGCAGCCGTTCTAGCGGGGGGGCCTTGGGATACAATGAGCAGTTCTTC
size: NA; J: TRBJ1-1; D: NA; V: TRBV5-1; CDR3: CASSPPANTEAFF; DNA: TGCGCCAGCAGTCCCCCGGCGAACACTGAAGCTTTCTTT
size: NA; J: TRBJ2-1; D: NA; V: TRBV5-1; CDR3: CASTAVPGRDNEQFF; DNA: TGCGCCAGCACCGCGGTTCCGGGCCGGGACAATGAGCAGTTCTTC
size: NA; J: TRBJ1-5; D: NA; V: TRBV19; CDR3: CASSSSRDNQHF; DNA: TGTGCCAGTAGTAGTTCTCGCGACAACCAGCATTTT
size: NA; J: TRBJ2-1; D: NA; V: TRBV24-1; CDR3: CATSDLNEQFF; DNA: TGTGCCACCAGTGACCTCAATGAGCAGTTCTTC
size: once; J: TRBJ1-3; D: TRBD1; V: TRBV13; CDR3: CASSLGPTGTGNTIYF; DNA: TGTGCCAGCAGCCTCGGACCGACAGGGACTGGAAACACCATATATTTT